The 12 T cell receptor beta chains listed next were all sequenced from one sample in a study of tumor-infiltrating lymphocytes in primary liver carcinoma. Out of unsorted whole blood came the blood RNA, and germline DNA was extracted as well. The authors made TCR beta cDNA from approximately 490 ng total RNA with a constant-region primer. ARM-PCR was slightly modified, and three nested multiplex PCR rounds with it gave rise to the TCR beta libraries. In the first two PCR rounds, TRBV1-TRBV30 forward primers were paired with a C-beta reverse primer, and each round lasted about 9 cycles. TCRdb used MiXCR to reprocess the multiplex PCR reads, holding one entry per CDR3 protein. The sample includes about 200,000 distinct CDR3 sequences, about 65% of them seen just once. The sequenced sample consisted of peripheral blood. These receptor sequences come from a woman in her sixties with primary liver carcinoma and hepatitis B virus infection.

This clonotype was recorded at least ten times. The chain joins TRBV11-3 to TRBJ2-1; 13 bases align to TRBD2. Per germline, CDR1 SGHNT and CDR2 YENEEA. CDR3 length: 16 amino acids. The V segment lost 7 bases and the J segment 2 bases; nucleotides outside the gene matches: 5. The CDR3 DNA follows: TGTGCCAGCACCCCCGGGACTAGCGGGACCTACAATGAGCAGTTCTTC. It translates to CASTPGTSGTYNEQFF.

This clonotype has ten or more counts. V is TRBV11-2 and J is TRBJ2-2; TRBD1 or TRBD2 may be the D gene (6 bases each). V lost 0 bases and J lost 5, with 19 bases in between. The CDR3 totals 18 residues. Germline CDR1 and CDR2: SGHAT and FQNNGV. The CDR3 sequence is CASSLDLRGRRGTGELFF. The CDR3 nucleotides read TGTGCCAGCAGCTTAGATCTAAGGGGGAGGAGGGGTACCGGGGAGCTGTTTTTT.

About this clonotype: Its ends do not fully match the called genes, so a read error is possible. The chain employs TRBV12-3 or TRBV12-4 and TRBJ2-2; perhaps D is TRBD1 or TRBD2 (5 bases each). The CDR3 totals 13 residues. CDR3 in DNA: TGTGACAGCAGTGGACCTGAGTCCAGGGAGCTGTTTTTC. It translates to CDSSGPESRELFF.

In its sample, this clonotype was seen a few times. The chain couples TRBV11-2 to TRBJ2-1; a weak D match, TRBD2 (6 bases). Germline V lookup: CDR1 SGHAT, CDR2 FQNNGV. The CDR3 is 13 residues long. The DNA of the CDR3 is TGTACTAGCAGCTGGGCAGAACGGGATGAGCAGTTCTTC. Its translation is CTSSWAERDEQFF.

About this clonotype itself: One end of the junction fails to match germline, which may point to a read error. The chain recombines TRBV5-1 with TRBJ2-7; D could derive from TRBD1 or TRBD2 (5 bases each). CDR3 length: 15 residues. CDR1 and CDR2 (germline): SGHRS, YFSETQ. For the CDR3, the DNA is TGCGCCGGCAGCTCGACCCAGGGAGCCTCCTACGAGCAGTACTTC. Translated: CAGSSTQGASYEQYF.

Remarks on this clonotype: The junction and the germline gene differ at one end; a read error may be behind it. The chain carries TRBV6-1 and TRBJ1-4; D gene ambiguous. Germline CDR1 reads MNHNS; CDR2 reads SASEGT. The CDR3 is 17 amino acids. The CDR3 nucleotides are TGTGTCAGCAGTGCCCCTTTTTTGGCACAGACTAATGAAAAACTGTTTTTT. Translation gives CVSSAPFLAQTNEKLFF.

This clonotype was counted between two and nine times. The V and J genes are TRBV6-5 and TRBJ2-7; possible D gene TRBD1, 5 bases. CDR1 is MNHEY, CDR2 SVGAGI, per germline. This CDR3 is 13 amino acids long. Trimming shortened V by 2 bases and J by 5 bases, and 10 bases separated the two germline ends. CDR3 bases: TGTGCCAGCAGTTACCGCAGGGCCCACGAGCAGTACTTC. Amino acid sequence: CASSYRRAHEQYF.

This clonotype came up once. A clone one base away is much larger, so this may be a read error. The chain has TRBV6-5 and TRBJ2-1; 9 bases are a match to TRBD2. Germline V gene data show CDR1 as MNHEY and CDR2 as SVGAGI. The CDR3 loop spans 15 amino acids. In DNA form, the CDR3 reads TGTGCCAGCAGTTTAGCGGGGGAGCCCTACAATGGGCAGTTCTTC. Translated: CASSLAGEPYNGQFF.

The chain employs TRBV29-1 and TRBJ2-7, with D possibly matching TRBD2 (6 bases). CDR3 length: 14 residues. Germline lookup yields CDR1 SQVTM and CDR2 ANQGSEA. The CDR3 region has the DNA TGCAACATATCGCGGGGACTGAGCTCCTACGAGCAGTACTTC. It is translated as CNISRGLSSYEQYF.

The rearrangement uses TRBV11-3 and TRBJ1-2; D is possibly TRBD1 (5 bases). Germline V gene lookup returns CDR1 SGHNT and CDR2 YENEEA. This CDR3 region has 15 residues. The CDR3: CVGSLGTAQVYGYTF. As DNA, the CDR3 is TGTGTCGGCAGCTTAGGGACGGCCCAGGTCTATGGCTACACCTTC.

The CDR3 DNA reads TGTGCCAGCAGTTCGCGGTGGGCGGACACCGGGGAGCTGTTTTTT. It translates to CASSSRWADTGELFF. The V call is TRBV12-3 or TRBV12-4, the J call TRBJ2-2; D not resolved. CDR3 length equals 15 residues. Trimming removed 4 bases at V and 3 bases at J, with 12 bases between.

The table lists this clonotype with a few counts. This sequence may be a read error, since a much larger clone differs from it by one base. The CDR3 sequence is CASSRSQYYEQYF. In DNA, the CDR3 is TGCGCCAGCAGCCGATCCCAGTACTACGAGCAGTACTTC. The chain couples TRBV4-1 to TRBJ2-7; D unresolved. Germline CDR1 reads MGHRA; CDR2 reads YSYEKL. The CDR3 is made up of 13 amino acids. Deletions cut 4 bases from V and 3 bases from J, with 10 bases between.